These T cell receptor beta chains were read from a single sample in a study of T cell clonotyping in hematopoietic cell transplantation. Generated by immunoSEQ multiplex PCR, the TCRdb table keeps only in-frame clones and is missing some. The table shows tens of thousands of clones, with 65% to 90% occurring only once. Sequencing used peripheral blood mononuclear cells, obtained before stem cell transplant. The receptor set was obtained from a woman in her sixties or seventies with acute myeloid leukemia. Some clones in this sample may be carry-over from other donors' samples. The CDR3 runs from the conserved cysteine through the conserved F or W. The order of the fields is V gene, CDR3 length, clone size, D gene, J gene, CDR3 protein, CDR3 DNA. The D gene is left open where the match is weak. Not every row has a clone size; where given, it reads once, few, many or a size class.

V: TRBV7-3; length: 14; size: NA; D: NA; J: TRBJ2-5; CDR3: CASSFGGLQETQYF; DNA: TGTGCCAGCAGCTTTGGGGGGCTCCAAGAGACCCAGTACTTC
V: TRBV6-6; length: 15; size: NA; D: TRBD1; J: TRBJ2-2; CDR3: CASSYPGQGPGELFF; DNA: TGTGCCAGCAGTTACCCGGGACAGGGTCCCGGGGAGCTGTTTTTT
V: TRBV9; length: 14; size: NA; D: NA; J: TRBJ2-2; CDR3: CASSVSGNTGELFF; DNA: TGTGCCAGCAGCGTTTCAGGGAACACCGGGGAGCTGTTTTTT
V: TRBV6-6; length: 15; size: NA; D: NA; J: TRBJ1-6; CDR3: CASSYSWTDEAPLHF; DNA: TGTGCCAGCAGTTACTCGTGGACGGATGAGGCACCCCTCCACTTT
V: TRBV28; length: 12; size: once; D: NA; J: TRBJ2-7; CDR3: CASSWGTLSTYF; DNA: TGTGCCAGCAGTTGGGGGACTCTTAGCACGTACTTC
V: TRBV5-1; length: 14; size: NA; D: NA; J: TRBJ2-3; CDR3: CASRNRASTDTQYF; DNA: TGCGCCAGCAGGAACAGAGCTAGCACAGATACGCAGTATTTT
V: TRBV5-6; length: 14; size: NA; D: NA; J: TRBJ2-7; CDR3: CASSLRLDSYEQYF; DNA: TGTGCCAGCAGCTTGCGTCTGGACAGCTACGAGCAGTACTTC
V: TRBV7-2; length: 16; size: NA; D: TRBD1; J: TRBJ1-4; CDR3: CASSPGTGTGVEKLFF; DNA: TGTGCCAGCAGCCCCGGGACAGGGACTGGTGTTGAAAAACTGTTTTTT
V: TRBV19; length: 14; size: NA; D: NA; J: TRBJ2-7; CDR3: CASRRAPLSYEQYF; DNA: TGTGCCAGTAGACGGGCCCCATTGTCCTACGAGCAGTACTTC
V: TRBV19; length: 14; size: NA; D: NA; J: TRBJ2-7; CDR3: CASSTRVFDYEQYF; DNA: TGTGCCAGTAGTACCCGGGTGTTTGACTACGAGCAGTACTTC
V: TRBV5-1; length: 15; size: NA; D: NA; J: TRBJ2-5; CDR3: CASSLWLGIQETQYF; DNA: TGCGCCAGCAGCTTGTGGTTAGGCATACAAGAGACCCAGTACTTC
V: TRBV20-1; length: 10; size: NA; D: NA; J: TRBJ2-7; CDR3: CSALGNEQYF; DNA: TGCAGTGCTCTTGGCAACGAGCAGTACTTC
V: TRBV19; length: 14; size: NA; D: NA; J: TRBJ1-6; CDR3: CASKDLLYNSPLHF; DNA: TGTGCCAGTAAAGATTTGTTATACAATTCACCCCTCCACTTT
V: TRBV9; length: 13; size: few; D: NA; J: TRBJ1-5; CDR3: CASSVGSNQPQHF; DNA: TGTGCCAGCAGCGTGGGAAGCAATCAGCCCCAGCATTTT
V: TRBV19; length: 15; size: NA; D: TRBD1; J: TRBJ2-7; CDR3: CASSIADRSSYEQYF; DNA: TGTGCCAGTAGTATAGCGGACAGGAGCTCCTACGAGCAGTACTTC
V: TRBV10-3; length: 18; size: NA; D: TRBD2; J: TRBJ2-2; CDR3: CAITETLLRGGGTGELFF; DNA: TGTGCCATCACCGAGACCCTCTTGCGGGGGGGCGGAACCGGGGAGCTGTTTTTT
V: TRBV5-1; length: 15; size: NA; D: NA; J: TRBJ2-2; CDR3: CASSLGGTHTGELFF; DNA: TGCGCCAGCAGCTTAGGAGGGACTCACACCGGGGAGCTGTTTTTT
V: TRBV6-6; length: 14; size: NA; D: NA; J: TRBJ2-7; CDR3: CASSYFSASYEQYF; DNA: TGTGCCAGCAGTTACTTCAGTGCCTCCTACGAGCAGTACTTC
V: TRBV7-8; length: 13; size: NA; D: NA; J: TRBJ1-1; CDR3: CASSLERPTEAFF; DNA: TGTGCCAGCAGCTTAGAGCGGCCCACTGAAGCTTTCTTT
V: TRBV25-1; length: 15; size: NA; D: NA; J: TRBJ1-2; CDR3: CASSTSRDSRGGYTF; DNA: TGTGCCAGCAGTACCTCGCGGGACTCTCGGGGTGGCTACACCTTC
V: TRBV7-2; length: 13; size: NA; D: NA; J: TRBJ2-7; CDR3: CASSPLQLGEQYF; DNA: TGTGCCAGCAGCCCTTTACAGCTGGGCGAGCAGTACTTC
V: TRBV19; length: 11; size: once; D: NA; J: TRBJ2-7; CDR3: CAAHDAYEQYF; DNA: TGTGCCGCCCATGATGCCTACGAGCAGTACTTC
V: TRBV7-2; length: 15; size: NA; D: NA; J: TRBJ1-5; CDR3: CASSLWAGGNQPQHF; DNA: TGTGCCAGCAGCTTGTGGGCAGGGGGCAATCAGCCCCAGCATTTT
V: TRBV2; length: 12; size: NA; D: TRBD2; J: TRBJ2-1; CDR3: CASRISGAEQFF; DNA: TGTGCCAGCAGGATTAGCGGGGCCGAGCAGTTCTTC
V: TRBV7-2; length: 15; size: NA; D: NA; J: TRBJ2-3; CDR3: CASSLEDVYTDTQYF; DNA: TGTGCCAGCAGCTTAGAGGACGTGTACACAGATACGCAGTATTTT
V: TRBV11-3; length: 14; size: NA; D: NA; J: TRBJ1-1; CDR3: CASSEFRRGAEAFF; DNA: TGTGCCAGCAGCGAATTCCGACGGGGGGCTGAAGCTTTCTTT
V: TRBV14; length: 15; size: NA; D: NA; J: TRBJ2-7; CDR3: CASSQDLSGVYEQYF; DNA: TGTGCCAGCAGCCAAGACCTGTCCGGAGTCTACGAGCAGTACTTC
V: TRBV10-3; length: 13; size: NA; D: NA; J: TRBJ1-4; CDR3: CAISEVREEKLFF; DNA: TGTGCCATCAGTGAGGTGCGAGAGGAAAAACTGTTTTTT
V: TRBV9; length: 13; size: NA; D: NA; J: TRBJ2-2; CDR3: CASSAGGPGELFF; DNA: TGTGCCAGCAGCGCCGGGGGGCCCGGGGAGCTGTTTTTT
V: TRBV5-1; length: 16; size: NA; D: TRBD2; J: TRBJ2-3; CDR3: CASSLEGDLAADTQYF; DNA: TGCGCCAGCAGCTTGGAAGGGGACCTAGCGGCAGATACGCAGTATTTT
V: TRBV25-1; length: 15; size: NA; D: TRBD2; J: TRBJ2-1; CDR3: CASSEFMDRGDEQFF; DNA: TGTGCCAGCAGTGAATTCATGGACCGGGGGGATGAGCAGTTCTTC
V: TRBV29-1; length: 10; size: NA; D: NA; J: TRBJ1-1; CDR3: CSVENTEAFF; DNA: TGCAGCGTTGAGAACACTGAAGCTTTCTTT
V: TRBV19; length: 13; size: NA; D: NA; J: TRBJ1-5; CDR3: CASQQGYNQPQHF; DNA: TGTGCCAGCCAACAGGGCTACAATCAGCCCCAGCATTTT
V: TRBV25-1; length: 16; size: NA; D: NA; J: TRBJ2-3; CDR3: CASSESGVGATDTQYF; DNA: TGTGCCAGCAGTGAATCGGGGGTGGGGGCCACAGATACGCAGTATTTT
V: TRBV5-4; length: 16; size: NA; D: NA; J: TRBJ1-4; CDR3: CASSSMRGTTNEKLFF; DNA: TGTGCCAGCAGCTCGATGCGGGGGACAACTAATGAAAAACTGTTTTTT
V: TRBV18; length: 13; size: NA; D: NA; J: TRBJ1-1; CDR3: CASSPRQNTEAFF; DNA: TGTGCCAGCTCACCACGGCAGAACACTGAAGCTTTCTTT
V: TRBV19; length: 15; size: NA; D: NA; J: TRBJ2-2; CDR3: CASRLGGSNTGELFF; DNA: TGTGCCAGTAGGTTGGGGGGCTCGAACACCGGGGAGCTGTTTTTT
V: TRBV7-2; length: 15; size: NA; D: TRBD1; J: TRBJ2-7; CDR3: CASSYSGTGADEQYF; DNA: TGTGCCAGCAGCTACTCCGGGACAGGGGCGGACGAGCAGTACTTC
V: TRBV9; length: 14; size: NA; D: TRBD1; J: TRBJ2-7; CDR3: CASSTGQGSYEQYF; DNA: TGTGCCAGCAGCACCGGACAGGGGAGCTACGAGCAGTACTTC
V: TRBV7-9; length: 16; size: NA; D: TRBD1; J: TRBJ1-4; CDR3: CASSPGQGSTNEKLFF; DNA: TGTGCCAGCAGCCCGGGACAGGGGTCAACTAATGAAAAACTGTTTTTT
V: TRBV27; length: 15; size: NA; D: NA; J: TRBJ2-7; CDR3: CASSLSTGLPSGVVF; DNA: TGTGCCAGCAGTTTATCGACGGGACTCCCCTCGGGAGTAGTCTTC
V: TRBV7-2; length: 17; size: NA; D: TRBD1; J: TRBJ1-2; CDR3: CASSILRGGGAVGGYTF; DNA: TGTGCCAGCAGCATACTGCGGGGAGGGGGCGCGGTCGGTGGCTACACCTTC
V: TRBV10-2; length: 13; size: NA; D: TRBD2; J: TRBJ2-5; CDR3: CATASGGGKTQYF; DNA: TGCGCCACCGCTAGCGGGGGGGGGAAGACCCAGTACTTC
V: TRBV7-7; length: 15; size: NA; D: TRBD2; J: TRBJ2-3; CDR3: CASSPRRGATDTQYF; DNA: TGTGCTAGCAGCCCCCGGCGGGGGGCCACAGATACGCAGTATTTT
V: TRBV7-9; length: 15; size: NA; D: NA; J: TRBJ1-1; CDR3: CASRPKGLMNTEAFF; DNA: TGTGCCAGCAGGCCTAAGGGCCTGATGAACACTGAAGCTTTCTTT